This T cell receptor (beta chain) appears in the sequencing data of a study of CD8 T cells in Susac syndrome. Study-wide background: At blood draw, Susac syndrome patients were therapy-naive, on corticosteroids, or on intravenous immunoglobulin alone. General study findings and limits: Peak Susac CD8+ clonal expansion occurred in TEMRA cells and active patients. In total CD8+ repertoires, some 15 Susac-specific public clones were found, and in CD8+ TEMRA repertoires, about five were found.

About this clonotype: Its antigen is not identified.

V shed 4 bases and J shed 0 bases, with 5 bases lying between them. CDR3 length: 13 amino acids. Germline-derived CDR1 and CDR2 are MNHEY and SMNVEV (reference sequence). cDNA came from about 0.46 to 1 ug RNA primed by random hexamers. A single record per CDR3 protein comes from TCRdb applying MiXCR to the immunoSEQ multiplex PCR reads. The data contain about 130,000 distinct CDR3 sequences, 95% of them singletons. The rearrangement uses TRBV27 and TRBJ2-3; D is unresolved. The sequenced material came from CD8+ T cells from PBMCs. The source is a human donor with Susac syndrome. The CDR3 nucleotides are TGTGCCAGCAGTTCCTCTAGCACAGATACGCAGTATTTT. This sequence encodes CASSSSSTDTQYF.